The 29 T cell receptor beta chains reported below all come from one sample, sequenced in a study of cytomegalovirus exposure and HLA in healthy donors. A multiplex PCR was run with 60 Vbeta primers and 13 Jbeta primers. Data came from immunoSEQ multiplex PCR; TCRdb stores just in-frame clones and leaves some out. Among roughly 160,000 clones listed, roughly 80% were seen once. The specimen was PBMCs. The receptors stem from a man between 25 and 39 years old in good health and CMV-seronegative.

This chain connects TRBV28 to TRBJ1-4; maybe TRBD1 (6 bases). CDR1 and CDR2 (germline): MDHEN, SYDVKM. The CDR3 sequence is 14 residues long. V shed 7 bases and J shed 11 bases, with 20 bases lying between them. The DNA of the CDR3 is TGTGCCAGCAACCCAGGGGCCCTCTTGGAGAAACTGTTTTTT. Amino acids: CASNPGALLEKLFF.

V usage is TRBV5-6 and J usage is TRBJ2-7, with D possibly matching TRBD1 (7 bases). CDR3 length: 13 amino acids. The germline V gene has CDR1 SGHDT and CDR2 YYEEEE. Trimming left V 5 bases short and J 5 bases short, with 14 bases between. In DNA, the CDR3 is TGTGCCAGCAGGCTCGGAGGGGGCCACGAGCAGTACTTC. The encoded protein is CASRLGGGHEQYF.

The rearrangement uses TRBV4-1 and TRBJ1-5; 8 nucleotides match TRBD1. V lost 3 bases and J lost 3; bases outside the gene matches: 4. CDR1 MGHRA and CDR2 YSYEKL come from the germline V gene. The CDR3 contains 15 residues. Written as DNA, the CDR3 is TGCGCCAGCAGCCAGGGACAGGTTTTCAATCAGCCCCAGCATTTT. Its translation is CASSQGQVFNQPQHF.

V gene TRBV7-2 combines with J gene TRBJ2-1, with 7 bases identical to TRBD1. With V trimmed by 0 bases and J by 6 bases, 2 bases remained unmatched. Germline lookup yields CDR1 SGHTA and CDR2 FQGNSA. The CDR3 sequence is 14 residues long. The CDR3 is CASSLAGQLNEQFF. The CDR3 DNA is TGTGCCAGCAGCTTAGCGGGACAGCTCAATGAGCAGTTCTTC.

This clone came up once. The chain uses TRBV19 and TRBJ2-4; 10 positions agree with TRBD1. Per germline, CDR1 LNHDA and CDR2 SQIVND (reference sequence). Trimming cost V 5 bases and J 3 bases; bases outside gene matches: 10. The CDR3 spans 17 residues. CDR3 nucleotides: TGTGCCAGTAGTTCTTGGACAGGGGGACTTTTCAAAAACATTCAGTACTTC. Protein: CASSSWTGGLFKNIQYF. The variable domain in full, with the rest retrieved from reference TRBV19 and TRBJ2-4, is DGGITQSPKYLFRKEGQNVTLSCEQNLNHDAMYWYRQDPGQGLRLIYYSQIVNDFQKGDIAEGYSVSREKKESFPLTVTSAQKNPTAFYLCASSSWTGGLFKNIQYFGAGTRLSVL.

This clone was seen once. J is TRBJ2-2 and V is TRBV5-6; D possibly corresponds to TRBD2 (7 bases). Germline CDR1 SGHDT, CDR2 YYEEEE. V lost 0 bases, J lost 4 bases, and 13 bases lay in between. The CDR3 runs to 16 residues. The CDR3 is CASSLAGGQATGELFF. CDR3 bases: TGTGCCAGCAGCTTGGCCGGGGGGCAAGCCACCGGGGAGCTGTTTTTT.

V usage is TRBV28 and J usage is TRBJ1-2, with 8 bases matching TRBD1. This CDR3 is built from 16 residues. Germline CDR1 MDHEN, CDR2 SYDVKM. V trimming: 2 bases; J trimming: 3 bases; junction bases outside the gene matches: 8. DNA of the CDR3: TGTGCCAGCAGTTTACAGGGGGACAGGAGATACTATGGCTACACCTTC. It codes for CASSLQGDRRYYGYTF.

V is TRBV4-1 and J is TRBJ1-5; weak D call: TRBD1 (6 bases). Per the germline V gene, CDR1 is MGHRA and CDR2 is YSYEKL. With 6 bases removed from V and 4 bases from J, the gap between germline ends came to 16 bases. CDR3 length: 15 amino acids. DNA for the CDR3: TGCGCCAGCAGTTCACTGGACAGTTTGAATCAGCCCCAGCATTTT. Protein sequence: CASSSLDSLNQPQHF.

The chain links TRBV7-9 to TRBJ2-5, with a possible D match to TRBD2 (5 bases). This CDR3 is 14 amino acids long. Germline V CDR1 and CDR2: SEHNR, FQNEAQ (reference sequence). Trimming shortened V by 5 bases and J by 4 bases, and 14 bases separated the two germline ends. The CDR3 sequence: CASSPSGSGETQYF. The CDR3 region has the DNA TGTGCCAGCAGCCCATCGGGGTCCGGAGAGACCCAGTACTTC.

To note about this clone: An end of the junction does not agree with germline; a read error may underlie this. The CDR3 DNA is TGTTCCAGCAGCTCCTCCTCCAGGGGCCCTTCCTACAATGAGCAGTTCTTC. Amino acids: CSSSSSSRGPSYNEQFF. The gene calls are TRBV7-9 and TRBJ2-1; D is perhaps TRBD1 (6 bases). The CDR3 contains 17 residues. Germline values: CDR1 SEHNR, CDR2 FQNEAQ (reference sequence). Full variable domain (remainder filled in from reference TRBV7-9 and TRBJ2-1): DTGVSQNPRHKITKRGQNVTFRCDPISEHNRLYWYRQTLGQGPEFLTYFQNEAQLEKSRLLSDRFSAERPKGSFSTLEIQRTEQGDSAMYLCSSSSSSRGPSYNEQFFGPGTRLTVL.

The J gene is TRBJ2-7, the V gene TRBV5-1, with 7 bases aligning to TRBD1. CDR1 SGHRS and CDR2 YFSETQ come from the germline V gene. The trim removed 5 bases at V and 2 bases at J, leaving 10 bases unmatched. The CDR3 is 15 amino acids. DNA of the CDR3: TGCGCCAGCAGGACAGGGACAGACTTCACCTACGAGCAGTACTTC. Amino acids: CASRTGTDFTYEQYF. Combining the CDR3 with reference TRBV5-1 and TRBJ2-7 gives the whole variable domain KAGVTQTPRYLIKTRGQQVTLSCSPISGHRSVSWYQQTPGQGLQFLFEYFSETQRNKGNFPGRFSGRQFSNSRSEMNVSTLELGDSALYLCASRTGTDFTYEQYFGPGTRLTVT.

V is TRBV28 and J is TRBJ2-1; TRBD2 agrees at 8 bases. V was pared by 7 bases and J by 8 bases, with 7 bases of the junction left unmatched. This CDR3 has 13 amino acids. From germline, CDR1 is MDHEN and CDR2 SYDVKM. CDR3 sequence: CASTGGPVDEQFF. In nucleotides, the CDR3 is TGTGCCAGCACGGGGGGGCCAGTGGATGAGCAGTTCTTC.

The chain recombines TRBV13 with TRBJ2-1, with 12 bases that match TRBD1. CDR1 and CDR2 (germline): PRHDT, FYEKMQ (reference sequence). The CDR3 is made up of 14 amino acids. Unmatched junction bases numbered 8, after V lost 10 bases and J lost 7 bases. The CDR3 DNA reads TGTGCCATCCCCGGGACAGGGGGCGGGAATGAGCAGTTCTTC. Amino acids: CAIPGTGGGNEQFF.

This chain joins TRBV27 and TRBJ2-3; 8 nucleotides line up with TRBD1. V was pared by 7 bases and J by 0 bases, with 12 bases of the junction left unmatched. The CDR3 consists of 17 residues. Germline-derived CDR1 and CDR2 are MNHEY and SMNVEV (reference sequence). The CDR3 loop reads CASKEGMTGASTDTQYF. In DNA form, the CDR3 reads TGTGCCAGCAAAGAGGGCATGACAGGGGCCAGCACAGATACGCAGTATTTT.

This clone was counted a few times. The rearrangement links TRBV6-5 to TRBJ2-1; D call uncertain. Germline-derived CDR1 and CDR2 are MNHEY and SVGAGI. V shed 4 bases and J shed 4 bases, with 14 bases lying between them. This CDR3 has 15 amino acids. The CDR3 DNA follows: TGTGCCAGCAGTTCCGTGTTGTGGCGGTACAATGAGCAGTTCTTC. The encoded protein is CASSSVLWRYNEQFF.

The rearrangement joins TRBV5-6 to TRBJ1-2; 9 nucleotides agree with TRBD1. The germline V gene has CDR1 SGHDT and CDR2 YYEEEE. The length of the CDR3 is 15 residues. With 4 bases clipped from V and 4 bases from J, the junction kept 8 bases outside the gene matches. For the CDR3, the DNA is TGTGCCAGCAGCGGGGACAGGGTGGCAGGCTATGGCTACACCTTC. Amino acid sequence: CASSGDRVAGYGYTF. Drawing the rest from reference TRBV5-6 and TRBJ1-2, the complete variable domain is DAGVTQSPTHLIKTRGQQVTLRCSPKSGHDTVSWYQQALGQGPQFIFQYYEEEERQRGNFPDRFSGHQFPNYSSELNVNALLLGDSALYLCASSGDRVAGYGYTFGSGTRLTVV.

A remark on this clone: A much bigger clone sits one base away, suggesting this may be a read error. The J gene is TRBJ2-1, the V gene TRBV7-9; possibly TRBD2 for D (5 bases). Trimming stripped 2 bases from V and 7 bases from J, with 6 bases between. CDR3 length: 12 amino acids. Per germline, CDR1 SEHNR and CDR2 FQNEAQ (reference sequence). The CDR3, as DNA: TGTGCCAGCAGCTTAAGAGGGAATGAGCAGTTCTTC. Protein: CASSLRGNEQFF.

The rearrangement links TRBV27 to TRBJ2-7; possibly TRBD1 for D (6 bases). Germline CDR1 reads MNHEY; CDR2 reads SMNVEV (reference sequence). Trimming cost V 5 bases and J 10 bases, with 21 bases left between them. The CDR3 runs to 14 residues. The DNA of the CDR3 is TGTGCCAGCAGTACTCAGGGGATTGAGGACCCACAGTACTTC. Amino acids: CASSTQGIEDPQYF.

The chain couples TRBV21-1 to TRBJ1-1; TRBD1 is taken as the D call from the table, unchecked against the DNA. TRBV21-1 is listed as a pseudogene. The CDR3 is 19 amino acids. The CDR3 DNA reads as TGTGCCAGCAGCAAAGAGGGGACAGGGGACGCCACAGGAAACACTGAAGCTTTCTTT. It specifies CASSKEGTGDATGNTEAFF.

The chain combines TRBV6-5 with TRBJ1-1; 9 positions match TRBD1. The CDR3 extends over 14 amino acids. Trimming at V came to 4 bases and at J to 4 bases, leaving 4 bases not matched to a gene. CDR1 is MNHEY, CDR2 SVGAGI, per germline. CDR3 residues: CASSLGTGSTEAFF. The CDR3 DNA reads TGTGCCAGCAGTTTGGGGACAGGGAGCACTGAAGCTTTCTTT.

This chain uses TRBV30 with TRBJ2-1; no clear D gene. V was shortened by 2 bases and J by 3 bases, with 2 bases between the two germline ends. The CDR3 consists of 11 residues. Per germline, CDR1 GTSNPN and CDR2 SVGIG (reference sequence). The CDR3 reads CAWSHYNEQFF. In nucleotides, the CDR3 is TGTGCCTGGAGTCACTACAATGAGCAGTTCTTC.

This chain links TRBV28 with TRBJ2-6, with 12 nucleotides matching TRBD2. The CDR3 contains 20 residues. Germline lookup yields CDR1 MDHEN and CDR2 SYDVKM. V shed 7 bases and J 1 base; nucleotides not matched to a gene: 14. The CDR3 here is CASNPILTSGRISGANVLTF. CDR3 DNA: TGTGCCAGCAACCCTATTTTGACTAGCGGGAGAATATCTGGGGCCAACGTCCTGACTTTC.

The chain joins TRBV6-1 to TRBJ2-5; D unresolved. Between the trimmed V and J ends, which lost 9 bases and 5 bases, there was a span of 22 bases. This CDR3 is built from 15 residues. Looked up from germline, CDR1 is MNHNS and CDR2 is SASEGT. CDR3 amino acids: CASRIGSRPFETQYF. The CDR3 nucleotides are TGTGCCAGTCGAATCGGTAGTCGCCCTTTCGAGACCCAGTACTTC.

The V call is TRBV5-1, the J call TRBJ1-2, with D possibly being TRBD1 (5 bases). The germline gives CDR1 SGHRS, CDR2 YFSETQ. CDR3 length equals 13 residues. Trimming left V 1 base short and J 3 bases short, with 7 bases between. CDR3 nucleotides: TGCGCCAGCAGCTTGCCGGGGGACTATGGCTACACCTTC. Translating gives CASSLPGDYGYTF. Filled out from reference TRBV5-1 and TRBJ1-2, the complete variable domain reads KAGVTQTPRYLIKTRGQQVTLSCSPISGHRSVSWYQQTPGQGLQFLFEYFSETQRNKGNFPGRFSGRQFSNSRSEMNVSTLELGDSALYLCASSLPGDYGYTFGSGTRLTVV.

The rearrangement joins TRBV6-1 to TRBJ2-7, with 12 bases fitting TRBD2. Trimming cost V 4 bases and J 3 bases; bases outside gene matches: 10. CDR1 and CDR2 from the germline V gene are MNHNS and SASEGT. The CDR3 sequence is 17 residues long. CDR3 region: CASSGPSSGRAYYEQYF. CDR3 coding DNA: TGTGCCAGCAGTGGTCCTTCTAGCGGGAGGGCCTACTACGAGCAGTACTTC.

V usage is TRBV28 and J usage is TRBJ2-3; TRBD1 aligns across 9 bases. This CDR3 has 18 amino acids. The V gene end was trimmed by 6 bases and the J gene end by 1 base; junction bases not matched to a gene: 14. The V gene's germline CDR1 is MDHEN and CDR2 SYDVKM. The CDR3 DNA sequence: TGTGCCAGCAGCTCCCAAGTTGTCAGGACAGGGGGCACAGATACGCAGTATTTT. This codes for CASSSQVVRTGGTDTQYF.

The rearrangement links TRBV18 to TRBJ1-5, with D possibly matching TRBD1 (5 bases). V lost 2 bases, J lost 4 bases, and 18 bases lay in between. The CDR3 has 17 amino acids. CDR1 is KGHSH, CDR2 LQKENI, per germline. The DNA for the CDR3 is TGTGCCAGCTCACCAGGAGTATCAAGGGGCCTTAATCAGCCCCAGCATTTT. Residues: CASSPGVSRGLNQPQHF.

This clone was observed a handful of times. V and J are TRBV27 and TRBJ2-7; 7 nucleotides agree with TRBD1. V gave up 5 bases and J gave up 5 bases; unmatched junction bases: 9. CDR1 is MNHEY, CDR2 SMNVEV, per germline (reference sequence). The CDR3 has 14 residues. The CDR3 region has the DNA TGTGCCAGCAGTCACCCCGACAGGGCCAACGAGCAGTACTTC. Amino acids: CASSHPDRANEQYF.

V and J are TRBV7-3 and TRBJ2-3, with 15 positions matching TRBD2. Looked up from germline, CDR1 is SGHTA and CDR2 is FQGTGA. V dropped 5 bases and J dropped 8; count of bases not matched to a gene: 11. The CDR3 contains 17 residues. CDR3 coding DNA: TGTGCCAGCAGCCCAGGACTAGCGGGAGGGCCCTCGGGTACGCAGTATTTT. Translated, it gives CASSPGLAGGPSGTQYF.